What follows are 20 T cell receptor beta chains derived from one specimen sequenced in a study of cytomegalovirus exposure and HLA in healthy donors. The PCR had 60 Vbeta and 13 Jbeta primers. The method was immunoSEQ multiplex PCR; TCRdb's version includes in-frame clones alone and lacks a portion of them. The data hold roughly 240,000 clones, with roughly 87% observed a single time. Specimen: PBMCs. These receptors all come from a woman aged 40 to 55 in good health and CMV-seropositive.

The CDR3 nucleotides are TGTGCCAGCAGTTTAAGACAGGGGGTTAGGGAGACCCAGTACTTC. Its translation: CASSLRQGVRETQYF. The chain couples TRBV28 to TRBJ2-5; 9 nucleotides agree with TRBD1. CDR3 length: 15 residues. Germline V gives CDR1 MDHEN, CDR2 SYDVKM. J lost 5 bases, V lost 2 bases, and 6 bases had no gene match.

This chain joins TRBV5-4 and TRBJ1-2; TRBD1 matches 8 bases. V lost 4 bases and J lost 6; bases outside the gene matches: 5. This CDR3 is 13 amino acids long. The germline V gene encodes CDR1 SGHNT and CDR2 YYREEE (reference sequence). In DNA form, the CDR3 reads TGTGCCAGCAGCCCCCAGGGGGCAGATGGCTACACCTTC. It is translated as CASSPQGADGYTF.

This chain uses TRBV27 with TRBJ1-5, with TRBD1 matching over 8 bases. The V gene's germline CDR1 is MNHEY and CDR2 SMNVEV (reference sequence). The J segment lost 3 bases and the V segment lost 5 bases, leaving 9 bases of the junction unmatched. This CDR3 region has 16 residues. The CDR3 reads CASSTRTGYNNQPQHF. The CDR3, as DNA: TGTGCCAGCAGTACCCGGACAGGGTACAACAATCAGCCCCAGCATTTT.

This clone was seen a single time. The chain is built from TRBV11-3 and TRBJ2-7, with 8 bases that match TRBD2. CDR3 size: 18 residues. Germline CDR1 and CDR2: SGHNT and YENEEA. Germline trimming cut 3 bases from V and 3 bases from J; bases unmatched to any gene: 16. The CDR3 bases are TGTGCCAGCAGCTTTCGGGGGGGCAGGCTCAATACGGTCTACGAGCAGTACTTC. It yields the protein CASSFRGGRLNTVYEQYF.

This chain connects TRBV6-1 to TRBJ1-4; 7 nucleotides line up with TRBD1. V shed 4 bases, J shed 5 bases, and the junction held 13 bases outside the gene matches. The germline V gene encodes CDR1 MNHNS and CDR2 SASEGT. The CDR3 consists of 17 residues. The CDR3 loop reads CASSAHLGQVMNEKLFF. The CDR3, as DNA: TGTGCCAGCAGTGCCCATCTTGGACAGGTGATGAATGAAAAACTGTTTTTT.

This clone was found once. V usage is TRBV18 and J usage is TRBJ1-2, with 9 bases that match TRBD1. CDR3 length: 18 residues. CDR1 and CDR2 (germline): KGHSH, LQKENI. The V and J ends lost 1 base and 0 bases, in that order; junction bases with no gene match: 9. CDR3 sequence: CASSPRGTGFWANYGYTF. The CDR3 nucleotides are TGTGCCAGCTCACCACGTGGGACAGGGTTTTGGGCTAACTATGGCTACACCTTC.

As to this clone: The junction departs from germline at one end; a sequencing error may be responsible. The rearrangement joins TRBV6-5 to TRBJ1-6; D is ambiguous. The CDR3 runs 16 residues. Germline V CDR1 and CDR2: MNHEY, SVGAGI. Written as DNA, the CDR3 is TGTGCCAGCAGTTCCGCGGCGGGCGGCCTTAATTCACCCCCCCACTTT. It yields the protein CASSSAAGGLNSPPHF.

This chain joins TRBV19 and TRBJ2-3, with 9 bases matching TRBD2. Trimming removed 5 bases from V and 0 bases from J; junction bases left unmatched: 18. The CDR3 length is 20 residues. The V gene's germline CDR1 is LNHDA and CDR2 SQIVND (reference sequence). The CDR3 region is CASSVTRERGAFFSTDTQYF. The CDR3 coding sequence is TGTGCCAGTAGTGTAACGAGGGAGCGGGGGGCTTTCTTTAGCACAGATACGCAGTATTTT.

DNA of the CDR3: TGTGCCAGCAGCAAAGGGAGCCTATTCGGGGGAAACACCATATATTTT. Amino acids: CASSKGSLFGGNTIYF. The genes are TRBV11-2 and TRBJ1-3, with D unresolved. Trimming shortened V by 5 bases and J by 4 bases, and 18 bases separated the two germline ends. CDR3 length: 16 amino acids. The V gene's germline CDR1 is SGHAT and CDR2 FQNNGV. The full variable domain, with the rest looked up from reference TRBV11-2 and TRBJ1-3, is EAGVAQSPRYKIIEKRQSVAFWCNPISGHATLYWYQQILGQGPKLLIQFQNNGVVDDSQLPKDRFSAERLKGVDSTLKIQPAKLEDSAVYLCASSKGSLFGGNTIYFGEGSWLTVV.

The chain couples TRBV9 to TRBJ1-2; 12 bases line up with TRBD1. The V gene's germline CDR1 is SGDLS and CDR2 YYNGEE. V shed 7 bases, J shed 4 bases, and the junction held 5 bases outside the gene matches. The length of the CDR3 is 14 residues. The CDR3 coding sequence is TGTGCCAGCGGGACAGGGGGCTCCGGCTATGGCTACACCTTC. Translation gives CASGTGGSGYGYTF.

Details on this clone: Mismatch with germline at one junction end may stem from a read error. The chain couples TRBV7-9 to TRBJ1-1; D not resolved. Germline V lookup: CDR1 SEHNR, CDR2 FQNEAQ (reference sequence). The CDR3 runs 14 residues. CDR3 residues: CSSSLGSLDTEAFF. DNA for the CDR3: TGTTCCAGCAGCTTAGGATCGTTAGACACTGAAGCTTTCTTT.

This clone appeared a single time. V and J are TRBV10-2 and TRBJ1-1, with 8 bases matching TRBD1. This CDR3 has 13 amino acids. From germline, CDR1 is WSHSY and CDR2 SAAADI. The V segment lost 5 bases and the J segment 5 bases; nucleotides outside the gene matches: 4. The CDR3 reads CASSSDRGTEAFF. DNA for the CDR3: TGCGCCAGCAGTTCAGACAGGGGTACTGAAGCTTTCTTT.

This sequence joins TRBV6-5 and TRBJ2-7, with 9 bases fitting TRBD2. CDR1 MNHEY and CDR2 SVGAGI come from the germline V gene. The CDR3 length is 14 residues. Germline trimming cut 6 bases from V and 3 bases from J; bases unmatched to any gene: 6. The CDR3 DNA sequence: TGTGCCAGCAGAAAGGGTAGCGGGAGCTACGAGCAGTACTTC. This encodes CASRKGSGSYEQYF.

The chain links TRBV6-5 to TRBJ2-5, with D perhaps TRBD1 (6 bases). Judging by the DNA end, TRBJ2-7 fits better; the J call may be wrong. Germline V gene lookup returns CDR1 MNHEY and CDR2 SVGAGI. The CDR3 covers 14 residues. CDR3 protein: CASSYQDSSYEQYF. The CDR3 DNA reads TGTGCCAGCAGTTACCAGGACAGCTCCTACGAGCAGTACTTC.

The V and J genes are TRBV5-1 and TRBJ2-5; 13 nucleotides agree with TRBD2. There are 16 residues in the CDR3. Unmatched junction bases numbered 8, after V lost 4 bases and J lost 5 bases. CDR1 and CDR2 from the germline V gene are SGHRS and YFSETQ. The CDR3 reads CASSLTSGRARETQYF. The DNA of the CDR3 is TGCGCCAGCAGCCTTACTAGCGGGAGGGCCCGGGAGACCCAGTACTTC.

The CDR3 DNA is TGTGCCAGCAGTAAAGGACAAGCCTACAATGAGCAGTTCTTC. It codes for CASSKGQAYNEQFF. This rearrangement joins TRBV6-5 to TRBJ2-1; perhaps TRBD1 as D (5 bases). There are 14 residues in the CDR3. Germline CDR1 reads MNHEY; CDR2 reads SVGAGI. Trimming removed 5 bases at V and 2 bases at J, with 10 bases between.

V gene TRBV6-1 combines with J gene TRBJ1-6; D might be TRBD1 (6 bases). Germline V gene data show CDR1 as MNHNS and CDR2 as SASEGT. CDR3 length: 15 residues. Deletions cut 6 bases from V and 10 bases from J, with 19 bases between. CDR3 nucleotides: TGTGCCAGCAGCATTTCCGACAGGTCTTTGTCACCCCTCCACTTT. It specifies CASSISDRSLSPLHF.

This rearrangement joins TRBV29-1 to TRBJ1-4; the D is unclear. From germline, CDR1 is SQVTM and CDR2 ANQGSEA. The CDR3 length is 13 residues. CDR3 sequence (DNA): TGCAGTAACCCTGGCGGGGTAGGAGAAAAACTGTTTTTT. This translates into CSNPGGVGEKLFF. The full variable domain, with the rest looked up from reference TRBV29-1 and TRBJ1-4, is SAVISQKPSRDICQRGTSLTIQCQVDSQVTMMFWYRQQPGQSLTLIATANQGSEATYESGFVIDKFPISRPNLTFSTLTVSNMSPEDSSIYLCSNPGGVGEKLFFGSGTQLSVL.

The chain couples TRBV10-3 to TRBJ2-7, with 7 bases aligning to TRBD2. This CDR3 contains 14 residues. V lost 11 bases to trimming and J lost 2 bases; unmatched junction nucleotides: 12. Germline V gene data show CDR1 as ENHRY and CDR2 as SYGVKD. CDR3 coding DNA: TGTGCCTGGACCCAGCGGGGACGTACCTACGAGCAGTACTTC. Its translation is CAWTQRGRTYEQYF.

The J gene is TRBJ2-4, the V gene TRBV6-5, with D hard to call. The CDR3 sequence is 15 residues long. V was pared by 11 bases and J by 8 bases, with 25 bases between. In germline, CDR1 is MNHEY, CDR2 SVGAGI. CDR3: CAAAESVHIGDIQYF. The CDR3 nucleotides read TGTGCCGCAGCAGAGTCAGTCCATATTGGAGACATTCAGTACTTC.